The clone carrying this T cell receptor (beta chain) was counted only a few times. Its specificity is not known. These data are taken from a study of T cell repertoires in cytomegalovirus infection. Study-wide context: Matching HLA type, along with CMV infection, was indicated by public TCR beta signatures. Study results and caveats: Cumulated frequencies of public TCR beta families served to identify carriers of CMV plus the relevant HLA. The ex vivo response was dominated by HLA-C-restricted CMV-specific TCR beta clonotypes.

One entry per CDR3 protein, called by TCRdb with MiXCR from the reads. In the table there are around 740,000 distinct CDR3 sequences, 35% to 40% of which are singletons. With 8 bases removed from V and 5 bases from J, the gap between germline ends came to 13 bases. There are 12 residues in the CDR3. Per germline, CDR1 SGHVS and CDR2 FNYEAQ. The receptor was isolated from a human donor in good health (CMV status not recorded). Some clones in this sample may be carry-over from other donors' samples. The sample consisted of PBMCs. The chain employs TRBV7-6 and TRBJ2-7; the D gene could be TRBD1 or TRBD2 (6 bases each). This CDR3 is CASGGLTDEQYF. CDR3 nucleotide sequence: TGTGCCAGCGGGGGGCTAACCGACGAGCAGTACTTC.